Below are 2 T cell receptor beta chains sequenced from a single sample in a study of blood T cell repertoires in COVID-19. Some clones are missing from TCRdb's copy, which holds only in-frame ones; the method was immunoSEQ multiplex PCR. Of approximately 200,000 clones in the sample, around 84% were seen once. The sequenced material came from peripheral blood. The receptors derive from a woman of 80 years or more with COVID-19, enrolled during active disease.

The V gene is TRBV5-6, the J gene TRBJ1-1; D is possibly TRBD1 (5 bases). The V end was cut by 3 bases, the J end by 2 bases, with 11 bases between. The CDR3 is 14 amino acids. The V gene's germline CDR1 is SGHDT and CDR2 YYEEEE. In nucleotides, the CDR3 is TGTGCCAGCAGCTCCTTACAGGTTAACACTGAAGCTTTCTTT. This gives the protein CASSSLQVNTEAFF.

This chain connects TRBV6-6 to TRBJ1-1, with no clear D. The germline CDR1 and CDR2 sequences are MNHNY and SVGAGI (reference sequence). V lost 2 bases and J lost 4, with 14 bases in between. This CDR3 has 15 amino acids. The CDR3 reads CASSYEVGRGTEAFF. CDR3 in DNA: TGTGCCAGCAGTTACGAGGTAGGACGGGGCACTGAAGCTTTCTTT.